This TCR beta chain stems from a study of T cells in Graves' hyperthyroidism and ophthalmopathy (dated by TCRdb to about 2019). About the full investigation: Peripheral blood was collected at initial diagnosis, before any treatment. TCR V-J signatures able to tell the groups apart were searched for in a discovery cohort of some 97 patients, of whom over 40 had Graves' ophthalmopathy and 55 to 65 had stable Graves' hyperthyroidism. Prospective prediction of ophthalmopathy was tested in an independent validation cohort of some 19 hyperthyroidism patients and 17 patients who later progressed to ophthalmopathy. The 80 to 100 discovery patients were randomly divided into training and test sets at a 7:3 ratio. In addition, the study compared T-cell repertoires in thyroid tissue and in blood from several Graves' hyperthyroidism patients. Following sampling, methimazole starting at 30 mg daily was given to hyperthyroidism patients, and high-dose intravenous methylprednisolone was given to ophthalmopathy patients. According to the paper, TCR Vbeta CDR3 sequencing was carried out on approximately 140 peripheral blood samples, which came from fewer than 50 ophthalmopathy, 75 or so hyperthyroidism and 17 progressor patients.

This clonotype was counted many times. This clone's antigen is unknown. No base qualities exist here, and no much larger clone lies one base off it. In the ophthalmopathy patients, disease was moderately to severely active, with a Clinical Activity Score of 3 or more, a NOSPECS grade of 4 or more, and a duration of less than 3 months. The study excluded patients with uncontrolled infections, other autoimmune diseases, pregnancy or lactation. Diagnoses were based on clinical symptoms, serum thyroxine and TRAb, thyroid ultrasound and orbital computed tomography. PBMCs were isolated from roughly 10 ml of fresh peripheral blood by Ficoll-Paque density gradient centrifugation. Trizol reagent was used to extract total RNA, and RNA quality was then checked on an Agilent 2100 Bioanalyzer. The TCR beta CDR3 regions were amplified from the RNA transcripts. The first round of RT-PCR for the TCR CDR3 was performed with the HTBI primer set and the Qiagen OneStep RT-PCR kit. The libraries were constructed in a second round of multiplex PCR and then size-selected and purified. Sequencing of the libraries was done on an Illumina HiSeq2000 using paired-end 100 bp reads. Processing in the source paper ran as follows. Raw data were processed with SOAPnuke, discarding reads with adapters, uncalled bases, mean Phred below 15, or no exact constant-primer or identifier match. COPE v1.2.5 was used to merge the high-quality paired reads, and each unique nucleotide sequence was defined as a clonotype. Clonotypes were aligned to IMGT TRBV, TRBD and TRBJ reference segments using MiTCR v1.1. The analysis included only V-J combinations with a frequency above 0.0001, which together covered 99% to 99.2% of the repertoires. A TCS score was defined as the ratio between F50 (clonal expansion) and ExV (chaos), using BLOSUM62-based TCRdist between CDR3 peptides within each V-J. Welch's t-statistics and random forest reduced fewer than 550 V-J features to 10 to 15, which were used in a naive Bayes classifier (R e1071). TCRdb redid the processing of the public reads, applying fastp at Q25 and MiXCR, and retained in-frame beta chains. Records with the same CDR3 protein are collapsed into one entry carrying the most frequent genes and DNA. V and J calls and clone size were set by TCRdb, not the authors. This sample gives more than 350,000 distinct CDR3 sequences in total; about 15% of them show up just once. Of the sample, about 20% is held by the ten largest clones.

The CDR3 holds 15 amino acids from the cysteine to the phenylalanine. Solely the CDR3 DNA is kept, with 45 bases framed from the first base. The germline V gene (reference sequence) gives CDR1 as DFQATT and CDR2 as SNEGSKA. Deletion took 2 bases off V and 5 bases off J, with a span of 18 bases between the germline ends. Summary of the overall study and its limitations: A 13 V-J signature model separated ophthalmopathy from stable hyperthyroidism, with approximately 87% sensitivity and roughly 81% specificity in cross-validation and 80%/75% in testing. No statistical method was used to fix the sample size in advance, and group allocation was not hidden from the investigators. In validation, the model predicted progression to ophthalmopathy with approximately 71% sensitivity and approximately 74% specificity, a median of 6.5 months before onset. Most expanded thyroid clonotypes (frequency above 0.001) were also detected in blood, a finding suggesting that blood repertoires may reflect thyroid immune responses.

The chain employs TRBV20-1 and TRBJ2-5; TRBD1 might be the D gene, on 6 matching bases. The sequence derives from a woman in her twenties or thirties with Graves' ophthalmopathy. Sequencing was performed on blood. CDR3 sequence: CSARPPQGNTETQYF. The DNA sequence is TGCAGTGCTAGACCACCCCAGGGGAATACGGAGACCCAGTACTTC.